This is a list of T cell receptor beta chains from one sample in a study of blood T cell repertoires in COVID-19. The assay was immunoSEQ multiplex PCR, and TCRdb's table has in-frame clones only and misses some. The sample carries around 310,000 clones, 70% to 90% recorded once. Input material: peripheral blood. Receptors were obtained from a woman aged 55 to 70 with acute or convalescent COVID-19. Both conserved end residues are part of each CDR3. D genes are given only for firm matches. Size tells how often a clone was seen (once, few, many) or the class of an expanded clone, and some rows leave it out.

d_gene: NA
v_gene: TRBV13
abundance: NA
j_gene: TRBJ2-3
CDR3nt: TGTGCCAGCAGCCCCAGGGACACATACACAGATACGCAGTATTTT
CDR3aa: CASSPRDTYTDTQYF

d_gene: NA
v_gene: TRBV27
abundance: once
j_gene: TRBJ2-5
CDR3nt: TGTGCCAGCAGTTTATTAAACCAAGAGACCCAGTACTTC
CDR3aa: CASSLLNQETQYF

d_gene: NA
v_gene: TRBV12-3/TRBV12-4
abundance: NA
j_gene: TRBJ1-6
CDR3nt: TGTGCCAGCAGTTTCCGGGGGACACCCCTCCACTTT
CDR3aa: CASSFRGTPLHF

d_gene: TRBD2
v_gene: TRBV29-1
abundance: once
j_gene: TRBJ2-7
CDR3nt: TGCAGCGTGGGGACTAGCGGGGGTTACGAGCAGTACTTC
CDR3aa: CSVGTSGGYEQYF

d_gene: TRBD2
v_gene: TRBV5-1
abundance: NA
j_gene: TRBJ2-7
CDR3nt: TGCGCCAGCAGCTTGGCCCTAGCGGGAGTGTACGAGCAGTACTTC
CDR3aa: CASSLALAGVYEQYF

d_gene: NA
v_gene: TRBV28
abundance: NA
j_gene: TRBJ2-1
CDR3nt: TGTGCCAGCAGTTTACCCGGGAACCACAATGAGCAGTTCTTC
CDR3aa: CASSLPGNHNEQFF

d_gene: NA
v_gene: TRBV4-1
abundance: NA
j_gene: TRBJ2-5
CDR3nt: TGCGCCAGCAGCCAAGATTTCGAGAGGGGAGGCGAGACCCAGTACTTC
CDR3aa: CASSQDFERGGETQYF

d_gene: NA
v_gene: TRBV4-1
abundance: NA
j_gene: TRBJ1-4
CDR3nt: TGCGCCAGCAGCTGGCCTAGTGAAAAACTGTTTTTT
CDR3aa: CASSWPSEKLFF

d_gene: NA
v_gene: TRBV28
abundance: NA
j_gene: TRBJ1-6
CDR3nt: TGTGCCAGCAGTTTCCCAGGGTGGGGGGATTCACCCCTCCACTTT
CDR3aa: CASSFPGWGDSPLHF

d_gene: TRBD1
v_gene: TRBV4-1
abundance: NA
j_gene: TRBJ1-1
CDR3nt: TGCGCCAGCAGCCAAGAGCTGACAGGGGGCGATGAAGCTTTCTTT
CDR3aa: CASSQELTGGDEAFF

d_gene: TRBD2
v_gene: TRBV9
abundance: NA
j_gene: TRBJ2-1
CDR3nt: TGTGCCAGCAACGGACTAGCGGGATTAGTGGGCTCCAATGAGCAGTTCTTC
CDR3aa: CASNGLAGLVGSNEQFF

d_gene: NA
v_gene: TRBV2
abundance: few
j_gene: TRBJ2-5
CDR3nt: TGTGCCAGCAGTGAAAGTGGGGGGACCTTCCAAGAGACCCAGTACTTC
CDR3aa: CASSESGGTFQETQYF

d_gene: NA
v_gene: TRBV25-1
abundance: few
j_gene: TRBJ2-7
CDR3nt: TGTGCCAGCGCTTACATCTACGAGCAGTACTTC
CDR3aa: CASAYIYEQYF

d_gene: TRBD2
v_gene: TRBV11-2
abundance: NA
j_gene: TRBJ2-2
CDR3nt: TGTGCCAGCAGGTTGGGGCGGGGGTCGAACACCGGGGAGCTGTTTTTT
CDR3aa: CASRLGRGSNTGELFF

d_gene: NA
v_gene: TRBV7-8
abundance: NA
j_gene: TRBJ1-6
CDR3nt: TGTGCCAGCAGCTCTAGGGGGTTTCGGGATTCACCCCTCCACTTT
CDR3aa: CASSSRGFRDSPLHF

d_gene: NA
v_gene: TRBV24-1
abundance: NA
j_gene: TRBJ2-1
CDR3nt: TGTGCCACCAGTCTTAGAGGGGGCTCCTACAATGAGCAGTTCTTC
CDR3aa: CATSLRGGSYNEQFF

d_gene: NA
v_gene: TRBV5-1
abundance: few
j_gene: TRBJ1-5
CDR3nt: TGCGCCAGCAGCTTGGACGGTTATAGCAATCAGCCCCAGCATTTT
CDR3aa: CASSLDGYSNQPQHF

d_gene: TRBD1
v_gene: TRBV3-1/TRBV3-2
abundance: NA
j_gene: TRBJ2-7
CDR3nt: TGTGCCAGCAGCAAGACCCTGACAGGGGGCTACGAGCAGTACTTC
CDR3aa: CASSKTLTGGYEQYF

d_gene: NA
v_gene: TRBV12-3/TRBV12-4
abundance: NA
j_gene: TRBJ2-2
CDR3nt: TGTGCCAGCAGTTTTCTAGCCGGGGAGCTGTTTTTT
CDR3aa: CASSFLAGELFF

d_gene: NA
v_gene: TRBV6-2/TRBV6-3
abundance: NA
j_gene: TRBJ1-1
CDR3nt: TGTGCCAGCAGCCGACAGGAGATGAACACTGAAGCTTTCTTT
CDR3aa: CASSRQEMNTEAFF